This TCR beta chain was sequenced for a study of T cells in Graves' hyperthyroidism and ophthalmopathy. This clonotype appeared a few times. Template material for amplifying TCR beta CDR3 regions consisted of RNA transcripts. The TCR CDR3 was amplified in a first-round RT-PCR using the HTBI primer set. TCRdb used MiXCR to reprocess the multiplex PCR reads, holding one entry per CDR3 protein. The data contain 400,000 to 550,000 distinct CDR3 sequences, around 22% of them singletons. CDR1 and CDR2 (germline): SEHNR, FQNEAQ (reference sequence). The germline V and J ends were trimmed by 6 bases and 1 base, with 12 bases remaining between them. The CDR3 spans 14 residues.

The TCR originated in a woman between 25 and 40 years old with Graves' ophthalmopathy. J is TRBJ1-1 and V is TRBV7-9; D gene ambiguous. The specimen was blood. In DNA, the CDR3 is TGTGCCAGCAGAGAGGGCAGGTCGAACACTGAAGCTTTCTTT. It specifies CASREGRSNTEAFF. The whole variable domain, filled in from reference TRBV7-9 and TRBJ1-1, reads DTGVSQNPRHKITKRGQNVTFRCDPISEHNRLYWYRQTLGQGPEFLTYFQNEAQLEKSRLLSDRFSAERPKGSFSTLEIQRTEQGDSAMYLCASREGRSNTEAFFGQGTRLTVV.